The 25 T cell receptor beta chains reported below all come from one sample, sequenced in a study of blood T cell repertoires in COVID-19. The table came from immunoSEQ multiplex PCR; TCRdb's copy has only in-frame clones and leaves some out. The sample includes 150,000 or so clones, 75% to 90% of them seen just once. The sequenced sample was peripheral blood. These receptors were obtained from a man aged 18-30 years with COVID-19, enrolled during active disease.

The chain joins TRBV11-3 to TRBJ2-3, with 7 positions matching TRBD2. After removal of 5 bases from V and 1 base from J, the junction contained 12 bases not matched to a gene. The CDR3 has 17 amino acids. Per germline, CDR1 SGHNT and CDR2 YENEEA. This CDR3 is CASSIRTSDVGTDTQYF. CDR3 in DNA: TGTGCCAGCAGCATCCGTACTAGCGACGTAGGCACAGATACGCAGTATTTT. Variable domain in full (rest from reference TRBV11-3 and TRBJ2-3): EAGVVQSPRYKIIEKKQPVAFWCNPISGHNTLYWYLQNLGQGPELLIRYENEEAVDDSQLPKDRFSAERLKGVDSTLKIQPAELGDSAVYLCASSIRTSDVGTDTQYFGPGTRLTVL.

To note about this clone: A read error may produce the germline difference seen at one junction end. The chain joins TRBV25-1 to TRBJ1-4, with 8 bases that match TRBD1. Germline-derived CDR1 and CDR2 are MGHDK and SYGVNS. The CDR3 spans 16 residues. The CDR3 coding sequence is TGTGCCAGCAGTGAACCGGACAGGGTGGGGGGTGAAAAACTGCTTTTT. Its protein is CASSEPDRVGGEKLLF.

Only one count was recorded for this clone. One end of the junction does not line up with germline, which may come from a read error. The chain employs TRBV9 and TRBJ1-4; the D gene is possibly TRBD1 (5 bases). This CDR3 is 16 amino acids long. The V gene's germline CDR1 is SGDLS and CDR2 YYNGEE. CDR3 region: CASSATGTPEGEKLLF. The CDR3 DNA reads TGTGCCAGCAGCGCAACCGGGACTCCCGAAGGTGAAAAACTGCTTTTT.

V is TRBV7-9 and J is TRBJ2-3; TRBD2 is a possible D gene (5 bases). Per the germline V gene, CDR1 is SEHNR and CDR2 is FQNEAQ (reference sequence). The CDR3 has 15 residues. Trimming took off 0 bases at V and 1 base at J, with 8 bases between the two ends. The CDR3 bases are TGTGCCAGCAGCTTAGCGGGAGCTGGCACAGATACGCAGTATTTT. It is translated as CASSLAGAGTDTQYF.

The chain couples TRBV9 to TRBJ2-7; 9 nucleotides align to TRBD1. Trimming cost V 4 bases and J 4 bases; bases outside gene matches: 9. Germline values: CDR1 SGDLS, CDR2 YYNGEE. The CDR3 has 15 amino acids. The CDR3, as DNA: TGTGCCAGCAGCTACGCCGGGACAGGGTTGTACGAGCAGTACTTC. Amino acid sequence: CASSYAGTGLYEQYF.

This chain links TRBV3-1 (or the pseudogene TRBV3-2) with TRBJ2-1, with TRBD2 matching 7 bases. The CDR3 is 14 residues long. The germline V gene encodes CDR1 LGHDT and CDR2 YNNKEL (reference sequence). J gave up 10 bases and V 4 bases, and 10 bases lay outside the gene matches. This CDR3 is CASSLRAGLTEQFF. In DNA form, the CDR3 reads TGTGCCAGCAGCCTGCGGGCGGGACTAACCGAGCAGTTCTTC.

The chain is built from TRBV9 and TRBJ1-2; 10 nucleotides match TRBD1. The CDR3 sequence is 15 residues long. Germline values: CDR1 SGDLS, CDR2 YYNGEE. The junction had 2 bases not matched to a gene; V was cut back by 0 bases and J by 3 bases. CDR3 amino acids: CASSVAGQGHYGYTF. The CDR3 DNA follows: TGTGCCAGCAGCGTAGCGGGACAGGGGCACTATGGCTACACCTTC.

J is TRBJ2-1 and V is TRBV13, with 12 bases identical to TRBD2. The length of the CDR3 is 17 residues. The germline CDR1 and CDR2 sequences are PRHDT and FYEKMQ (reference sequence). After removal of 5 bases from V and 5 bases from J, the junction contained 10 bases not matched to a gene. The CDR3 DNA reads as TGTGCCAGCAGCGATCCGCTGGGACTAGCGGGTCACAATGAGCAGTTCTTC. Its translation is CASSDPLGLAGHNEQFF.

The chain is built from TRBV7-2 and TRBJ1-2, with D hard to call. Trimming took 1 base from V and 1 from J, leaving 7 bases between them. Germline V gene data show CDR1 as SGHTA and CDR2 as FQGNSA. The CDR3 is 14 amino acids. CDR3 coding DNA: TGTGCCAGCAGCTTAGATATGAGTAACTATGGCTACACCTTC. Protein: CASSLDMSNYGYTF.

The DNA of the CDR3 is TGCAGCGTTGGGGGACAGGGGGCTGAAGCTTTCTTT. Protein: CSVGGQGAEAFF. This sequence joins TRBV29-1 and TRBJ1-1, with 11 bases aligning to TRBD1. The CDR3 contains 12 residues. The trim removed 4 bases at V and 6 bases at J, leaving 1 base unmatched. Germline V lookup: CDR1 SQVTM, CDR2 ANQGSEA.

The gene calls are TRBV7-3 and TRBJ2-7; no firm D call. CDR3 length: 15 residues. Looked up from germline, CDR1 is SGHTA and CDR2 is FQGTGA. Trimming stripped 2 bases from V and 2 bases from J, with 13 bases between. CDR3 amino acids: CASSLAAVTPYEQYF. Here the CDR3 DNA reads TGTGCCAGCAGCTTAGCGGCAGTTACCCCCTACGAGCAGTACTTC.

This clone occurred once. The V gene is TRBV28, the J gene TRBJ2-2; D is possibly TRBD2 (6 bases). The CDR3 contains 17 residues. Trimming left V 5 bases short and J 5 bases short, with 21 bases between. Germline V gives CDR1 MDHEN, CDR2 SYDVKM. The CDR3 loop reads CASSTILAIVGTGELFF. The DNA for the CDR3 is TGTGCCAGCAGTACCATACTAGCTATAGTTGGTACCGGGGAGCTGTTTTTT. Together with reference TRBV28 and TRBJ2-2, the CDR3 gives the full variable domain: DVKVTQSSRYLVKRTGEKVFLECVQDMDHENMFWYRQDPGLGLRLIYFSYDVKMKEKGDIPEGYSVSREKKERFSLILESASTNQTSMYLCASSTILAIVGTGELFFGEGSRLTVL.

The chain recombines TRBV4-3 with TRBJ2-3; a possible D gene is TRBD1 (6 bases). Germline V CDR1 and CDR2: LGHNA, YSLEER. This CDR3 region has 13 residues. Trimming left V 1 base short and J 7 bases short, with 9 bases between. For the CDR3, the DNA is TGCGCCAGCAGCCAAGCACAGGGTCATACGCAGTATTTT. As protein: CASSQAQGHTQYF.

The chain couples TRBV28 to TRBJ1-1; D possibly corresponds to TRBD1 (5 bases). Looked up from germline, CDR1 is MDHEN and CDR2 is SYDVKM. This CDR3 has 16 residues. V lost 7 bases, J lost 11 bases, and 29 bases lay in between. The CDR3 protein is CASTPLLAGTEKGAFF. CDR3 nucleotide sequence: TGTGCCAGCACCCCCCTCTTGGCCGGGACTGAGAAGGGGGCTTTCTTT.

This chain connects TRBV28 to TRBJ2-3; D ambiguous. The CDR3 runs 14 residues. The germline V gene has CDR1 MDHEN and CDR2 SYDVKM. V gave up 8 bases and J gave up 2 bases, with 14 bases separating them. CDR3 protein: CASYQARNTDTQYF. DNA for the CDR3: TGTGCCAGCTATCAGGCCAGGAACACAGATACGCAGTATTTT. Full variable domain (outside the CDR3, taken from reference TRBV28 and TRBJ2-3): DVKVTQSSRYLVKRTGEKVFLECVQDMDHENMFWYRQDPGLGLRLIYFSYDVKMKEKGDIPEGYSVSREKKERFSLILESASTNQTSMYLCASYQARNTDTQYFGPGTRLTVL.

This clone was counted a few times. The chain has TRBV6-6 and TRBJ1-5; 7 nucleotides line up with TRBD1. J lost 6 bases, V lost 2 bases, and 4 bases had no gene match. The germline V gene encodes CDR1 MNHNY and CDR2 SVGAGI (reference sequence). CDR3 length equals 14 residues. CDR3 in DNA: TGTGCCAGCAGTTACGGTCAGGGGGGTCAGCCCCAGCATTTT. It encodes CASSYGQGGQPQHF.

The chain is built from TRBV6-5 and TRBJ2-1, with D possibly TRBD2 on 5 matching bases. Germline V gives CDR1 MNHEY, CDR2 SVGAGI. CDR3 length: 15 residues. V lost 7 bases and J lost 0, with 13 bases in between. Here the CDR3 DNA reads TGTGCCAGCATACCTGGGAGAAGCTCCTACAATGAGCAGTTCTTC. Translating gives CASIPGRSSYNEQFF.

In nucleotides, the CDR3 is TGTGCCAGCAGCACGCCCCCGGGACAGGGGAATTGGGGCTACACCTTC. It encodes CASSTPPGQGNWGYTF. V usage is TRBV9 and J usage is TRBJ1-2; 10 bases agree with TRBD1. V shed 4 bases and J 8 bases; nucleotides not matched to a gene: 14. The CDR3 is made up of 16 amino acids. Germline-derived CDR1 and CDR2 are SGDLS and YYNGEE.

The CDR3 is CASSSSYDRGNTEAFF. CDR3 DNA sequence: TGTGCCAGCAGCAGTAGCTACGACAGGGGGAACACTGAAGCTTTCTTT. The rearrangement links TRBV9 to TRBJ1-1, with 8 bases fitting TRBD1. This CDR3 region has 16 residues. Germline V gene data show CDR1 as SGDLS and CDR2 as YYNGEE. V lost 4 bases, J lost 1 base, and 9 bases stayed unmatched.

The genes are TRBV5-5 and TRBJ2-4; 11 bases are shared with TRBD2. The CDR3 loop spans 17 amino acids. Germline CDR1 reads SGHKS; CDR2 reads YYEKEE (reference sequence). The V segment lost 0 bases and the J segment 7 bases; nucleotides outside the gene matches: 9. In nucleotides, the CDR3 is TGTGCCAGCAGCTTGGCGGTGGGCACTAGCGGGAGTAACATTCAGTACTTC. It yields the protein CASSLAVGTSGSNIQYF.

The gene calls are TRBV15 and TRBJ2-1, with D perhaps matching TRBD2 (6 bases). Trimming took off 0 bases at V and 2 bases at J, with 8 bases between the two ends. Looked up from germline, CDR1 is LNHNV and CDR2 is YYDKDF (reference sequence). CDR3 length equals 15 residues. The CDR3 DNA reads as TGTGCCACCAGCAGAGACGCGGGACCCTACAATGAGCAGTTCTTC. Translated, it gives CATSRDAGPYNEQFF.

This chain connects TRBV14 to TRBJ2-7; 9 bases align to TRBD2. In germline, CDR1 is SGHDN, CDR2 FVKESK. This CDR3 is 15 amino acids long. Trimming cost V 5 bases and J 9 bases; bases outside gene matches: 14. The CDR3 DNA sequence: TGTGCCAGCAGCGAGCGGGAGGCACAACTACGAGGGCAGTACTTC. This gives the protein CASSEREAQLRGQYF.

This sequence joins TRBV30 and TRBJ1-6; the D gene is possibly TRBD1 (5 bases). Trimming stripped 1 base from V and 10 bases from J, with 11 bases between. The CDR3 length is 13 residues. Germline values: CDR1 GTSNPN, CDR2 SVGIG (reference sequence). The CDR3 DNA is TGTGCCTGGAGTGGAACGGGGGGGTCACCCCTCCACTTT. Its protein is CAWSGTGGSPLHF.

The chain joins TRBV5-1 to TRBJ2-2, with 10 bases lining up with TRBD2. V lost 0 bases to trimming and J lost 4 bases; unmatched junction nucleotides: 3. Germline V CDR1 and CDR2: SGHRS, YFSETQ. The CDR3 totals 16 residues. This CDR3 reads CASSLGLAGATGELFF. CDR3 DNA sequence: TGCGCCAGCAGCTTGGGGCTAGCGGGAGCCACCGGGGAGCTGTTTTTT.

In its sample, this clone was seen once. V is TRBV24-1 and J is TRBJ2-5; TRBD1 might be the D (7 bases). CDR3 length: 15 residues. V was cut by 5 bases and J by 5 bases, with 17 bases left in between. Per germline, CDR1 KGHDR and CDR2 SFDVKD. The CDR3 reads CATSGLEGARETQYF. CDR3 DNA: TGTGCCACCAGTGGCCTGGAGGGGGCTAGGGAGACCCAGTACTTC.